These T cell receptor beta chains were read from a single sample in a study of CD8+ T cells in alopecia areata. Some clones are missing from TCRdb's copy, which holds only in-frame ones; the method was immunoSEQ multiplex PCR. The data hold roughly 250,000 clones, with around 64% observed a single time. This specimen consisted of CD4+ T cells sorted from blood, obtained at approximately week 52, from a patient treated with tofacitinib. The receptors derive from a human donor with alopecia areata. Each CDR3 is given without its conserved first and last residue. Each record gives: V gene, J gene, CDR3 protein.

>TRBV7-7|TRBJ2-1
ASSVGLADYNEQF
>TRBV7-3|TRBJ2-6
ASSQGRSGANVLT
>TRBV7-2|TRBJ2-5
ASSLVTSGEETQY
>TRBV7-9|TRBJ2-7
ASSSLVGSVEQY
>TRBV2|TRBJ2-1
ASSPLGGGSYNEQF
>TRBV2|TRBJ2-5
ASSEDSGETQY
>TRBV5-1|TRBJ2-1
ASSPGLAGSTEQF
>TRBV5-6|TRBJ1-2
ASRAKGSPSYGYT
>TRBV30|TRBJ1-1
AWSEDENTEAF
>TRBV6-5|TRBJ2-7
ASSYSRGAIVEQY
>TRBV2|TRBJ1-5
ASSETAGIQPQH
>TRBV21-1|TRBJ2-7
ASSPFRIGEQY
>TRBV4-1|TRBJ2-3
ASSQGQRGYTDTQY
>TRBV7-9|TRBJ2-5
ASSQASGRETQY
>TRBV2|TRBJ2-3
ASTTGTPSTDTQY
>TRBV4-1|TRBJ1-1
ASSQGWPDRVNTEAF